Listed below are T cell receptor beta chains from one sample, sequenced in a study of shared clonotypes between healthy human individuals. Using immunoSEQ multiplex PCR, the repertoire was profiled, and TCRdb retains in-frame clones only, with some absent. Among more than 2 million clones listed, nearly 97% were seen once. The specimen sequenced was naive CD4+ T cells sorted from blood. Every receptor here comes from a young man in good health. The CDR3 runs from the conserved cysteine through the conserved F or W. The D gene is left open where the match is weak. Part of the rows lack a size; the others show once, few, many or a class for expanded clones.

>TRBJ1-2|TRBV19|.|.
CASSISGNYGYTF
TGTGCCAGTAGTATTTCGGGTAACTATGGCTACACCTTC
>TRBJ2-7|TRBV2|TRBD2|once
CASRTSGGSYEQYF
TGTGCCAGCAGAACTAGCGGGGGCTCCTACGAGCAGTACTTC
>TRBJ1-6|TRBV7-8|TRBD1|.
CASSLARVGGSSPLHF
TGTGCCAGCAGCTTAGCCAGGGTAGGGGGCAGTTCACCCCTCCACTTT
>TRBJ1-1|TRBV28|TRBD1|.
CASSLGQGGAFF
TGTGCCAGCAGTTTGGGACAGGGTGGAGCTTTCTTT
>TRBJ2-5|TRBV10-3|.|.
CAISERTGKVGETQYF
TGTGCCATCAGTGAGCGGACGGGGAAGGTTGGGGAGACCCAGTACTTC
>TRBJ2-1|TRBV9|TRBD2|.
CASSGLAGNNEQFF
TGTGCCAGCAGCGGACTAGCGGGAAACAATGAGCAGTTCTTC
>TRBJ2-3|TRBV6-1|.|.
CASSLNTPRSDTQYF
TGTGCCAGCAGTTTGAACACTCCCAGGTCAGATACGCAGTATTTT
>TRBJ2-3|TRBV5-6|.|once
CASSPSYSRGTDTQYF
TGTGCCAGCAGCCCATCCTACTCGAGGGGCACAGATACGCAGTATTTT
>TRBJ2-5|TRBV14|.|.
CASSHDLISVKYF
TGTGCCAGCAGCCACGACCTAATTAGTGTCAAGTACTTC
>TRBJ1-1|TRBV27|.|.
CASSWQRNTEAFF
TGTGCCAGCAGTTGGCAGAGGAACACTGAAGCTTTCTTT